The next 28 T cell receptor beta chains were all read from a single sample in a study of immune cell composition in non-small cell lung cancer. Profiled with immunoSEQ multiplex PCR; TCRdb holds only in-frame clones, not every one. The data contain fewer than 2,000 clones, 82% of them seen just once; the ten biggest clones take up approximately 10%. Sequenced material: lung tumor tissue. The receptor source for this set is a human donor with non-small cell lung cancer.

The chain carries TRBV13 and TRBJ1-2; 8 bases match TRBD1. Germline loops: CDR1 PRHDT, CDR2 FYEKMQ (reference sequence). CDR3 length equals 14 residues. After removal of 5 bases from V and 4 bases from J, the junction contained 6 bases not matched to a gene. Here the CDR3 reads CASSPTGVFYGYTF. The CDR3 DNA is TGTGCCAGCAGCCCGACAGGGGTCTTCTATGGCTACACCTTC.

The J gene is TRBJ2-7, the V gene TRBV28; D is perhaps TRBD1 (6 bases). This CDR3 is 16 amino acids long. The V end lost 4 bases, the J end lost 0 bases, and 16 bases lay between the germline ends. CDR1 and CDR2 (germline): MDHEN, SYDVKM. Here the CDR3 DNA reads TGTGCCAGCAGTTACCTCTCCTGGACAGACTCCTACGAGCAGTACTTC. The encoded protein is CASSYLSWTDSYEQYF.

The gene calls are TRBV7-2 and TRBJ2-2, with D tentatively TRBD2 (5 bases). The V gene's germline CDR1 is SGHTA and CDR2 FQGNSA. V was trimmed by 2 bases and J by 2 bases, leaving 9 bases between them. CDR3 length: 15 amino acids. In nucleotides, the CDR3 is TGTGCCAGCAGCTTATCTAGCCTAAACACCGGGGAGCTGTTTTTT. This codes for CASSLSSLNTGELFF.

V usage is TRBV6-5 and J usage is TRBJ2-4; TRBD2 is a possible D gene (6 bases). This CDR3 region has 15 residues. V gave up 0 bases and J gave up 3 bases, with 9 bases separating them. Germline V gene sequence: CDR1 MNHEY, CDR2 SVGAGI. CDR3 coding DNA: TGTGCCAGCAGTTACTCGGGGGGTGGCAAAAACATTCAGTACTTC. Translated, it gives CASSYSGGGKNIQYF.

This chain links TRBV6-6 with TRBJ2-7; 7 bases map to TRBD1. Germline loops: CDR1 MNHNY, CDR2 SVGAGI (reference sequence). This CDR3 is 15 amino acids long. The trim removed 4 bases at V and 2 bases at J, leaving 8 bases unmatched. As DNA, the CDR3 is TGTGCCAGCAGTTCCCACGACAGGGACCCCTACGAGCAGTACTTC. It translates to CASSSHDRDPYEQYF.

As concerns this clone: One end of the junction fails to match germline, which may point to a read error. The same CDR3 is also encoded by other DNA sequences in this sample. The gene calls are TRBV5-1 and TRBJ1-4; 9 bases fit TRBD1. CDR3 size: 14 residues. Germline lookup yields CDR1 SGHRS and CDR2 YFSETQ. CDR3 DNA sequence: TGCGCCAGTAGCTTGAGGGACAGGGATGAAAAACTGTTTTTT. This sequence encodes CASSLRDRDEKLFF.

This clone was counted a single time. The chain couples TRBV7-9 to TRBJ1-1; D ambiguous. This CDR3 is 15 amino acids long. From germline, CDR1 is SEHNR and CDR2 FQNEAQ (reference sequence). V lost 1 base to trimming and J lost 1 base, with 10 bases between them. CDR3 in DNA: TGTGCCAGCAGCTTAGAACCTACTAAGAACACTGAAGCTTTCTTT. Its translation: CASSLEPTKNTEAFF.

The genes are TRBV7-7 and TRBJ2-1; D perhaps matches TRBD1 (5 bases). The CDR3 extends over 13 amino acids. Germline CDR1 SSHAT, CDR2 FNYEAQ (reference sequence). The CDR3 loop is CASKGFLYNEQFF. As DNA, the CDR3 is TGTGCTTCTAAGGGGTTCCTCTACAATGAGCAGTTCTTC.

V gene TRBV27 combines with J gene TRBJ2-7; 8 bases are shared with TRBD1. Trimming cost V 2 bases and J 0 bases; bases outside gene matches: 3. Looked up from germline, CDR1 is MNHEY and CDR2 is SMNVEV (reference sequence). This CDR3 has 15 amino acids. CDR3 in amino acids: CASSLIGTGSYEQYF. The CDR3 DNA sequence: TGTGCCAGCAGTTTAATTGGGACAGGCTCCTACGAGCAGTACTTC.

This clone came up once. The V call is TRBV7-2, the J call TRBJ2-1; TRBD2 is a possible D gene (6 bases). The CDR3 is 14 residues long. Trimming left V 0 bases short and J 5 bases short, with 8 bases between. Germline loops: CDR1 SGHTA, CDR2 FQGNSA. This CDR3 is CASSLARTNNEQFF. CDR3 bases: TGTGCCAGCAGCTTAGCCAGGACTAACAATGAGCAGTTCTTC.

The chain links TRBV6-5 to TRBJ2-1, with D tentatively TRBD2 (7 bases). CDR3 size: 14 residues. The V and J ends lost 6 bases and 9 bases respectively, with 18 bases between them. Looked up from germline, CDR1 is MNHEY and CDR2 is SVGAGI. In nucleotides, the CDR3 is TGTGCCAGCAGAGTCGCGGGGGCCGGGGGTGAGCAGTTCTTC. Protein sequence: CASRVAGAGGEQFF.

This clone was seen a few times. This chain links TRBV4-3 with TRBJ1-1, with 8 bases identical to TRBD1. The CDR3 sequence is 16 residues long. CDR1 is LGHNA and CDR2 is YSLEER in the germline V gene. Trimming removed 3 bases from V and 4 bases from J; junction bases left unmatched: 10. This CDR3 reads CASSQAFETGATEAFF. CDR3 coding DNA: TGCGCCAGCAGCCAGGCCTTCGAGACAGGGGCCACTGAAGCTTTCTTT.

The rearrangement links TRBV5-1 to TRBJ2-7; perhaps TRBD1 as D (6 bases). The length of the CDR3 is 13 residues. V dropped 3 bases and J dropped 4 bases, with 11 bases sitting between them. Germline V lookup: CDR1 SGHRS, CDR2 YFSETQ. The CDR3: CASSSTGRYEQYF. In DNA form, the CDR3 reads TGCGCCAGCAGCTCGACAGGAAGATACGAGCAGTACTTC.

This clone turned up a few times. The genes are TRBV7-6 and TRBJ2-5, with no clear D. Germline-derived CDR1 and CDR2 are SGHVS and FNYEAQ. V lost 0 bases and J 2 bases, leaving 13 bases between the germline ends. The CDR3 is made up of 16 amino acids. The CDR3 loop is CASSLAVRSDQETQYF. Here the CDR3 DNA reads TGTGCCAGCAGCTTAGCAGTCAGGTCCGATCAAGAGACCCAGTACTTC.

This chain links TRBV7-8 with TRBJ2-3; 10 bases fit TRBD2. The CDR3 has 16 residues. The germline gives CDR1 SGHVS, CDR2 FQNEAQ. V lost 3 bases, J lost 5 bases, and 8 bases stayed unmatched. This CDR3 reads CASSLGAGGLGDTQYF. CDR3 nucleotide sequence: TGTGCCAGCAGCTTGGGAGCGGGGGGGCTTGGAGATACGCAGTATTTT.

The rearrangement links TRBV7-9 to TRBJ1-2; 7 bases line up with TRBD1. Germline CDR1 reads SEHNR; CDR2 reads FQNEAQ (reference sequence). The CDR3 covers 13 residues. V lost 4 bases and J lost 6; bases outside the gene matches: 5. CDR3 loop: CASSSDRVHGYTF. The CDR3 nucleotides read TGTGCCAGCAGCTCCGACAGGGTGCATGGCTACACCTTC.

This clone has a handful of counts. This sequence joins TRBV7-8 and TRBJ2-3; 10 nucleotides match TRBD2. Trimming removed 5 bases from V and 3 bases from J; junction bases left unmatched: 5. Germline loops: CDR1 SGHVS, CDR2 FQNEAQ. The CDR3 is made up of 15 amino acids. CDR3 nucleotide sequence: TGTGCCAGCAGCGAGGGAGCGGGGGGGACAGATACGCAGTATTTT. Encoded protein: CASSEGAGGTDTQYF.

This chain links TRBV27 with TRBJ2-3; D remains unclear. V was trimmed by 2 bases and J by 0 bases, leaving 9 bases between them. This CDR3 is built from 15 residues. The germline CDR1 and CDR2 sequences are MNHEY and SMNVEV (reference sequence). The CDR3 coding sequence is TGTGCCAGCAGTTTACACACCCAGAGCACAGATACGCAGTATTTT. This gives the protein CASSLHTQSTDTQYF.

The rearrangement joins TRBV20-1 to TRBJ2-1, with TRBD1 matching 7 bases. Germline loops: CDR1 DFQATT, CDR2 SNEGSKA (reference sequence). This CDR3 region has 10 residues. The CDR3 region has the DNA TGCAGAGTCACAGGGGATGAGCAGTTCTTC. It codes for CRVTGDEQFF.

This rearrangement joins TRBV30 to TRBJ2-7; 10 bases are shared with TRBD2. The V segment lost 0 bases and the J segment 3 bases; nucleotides outside the gene matches: 8. The CDR3 loop spans 16 amino acids. CDR1 is GTSNPN, CDR2 SVGIG, per germline (reference sequence). The CDR3 sequence is CAWSVLVAGGNYEQYF. CDR3 DNA sequence: TGTGCCTGGAGTGTACTTGTAGCGGGGGGTAACTACGAGCAGTACTTC.

This sequence joins TRBV5-4 and TRBJ2-5; 13 nucleotides match TRBD2. Germline V gene sequence: CDR1 SGHNT, CDR2 YYREEE (reference sequence). V shed 6 bases and J 3 bases; nucleotides not matched to a gene: 2. This CDR3 is built from 14 residues. In nucleotides, the CDR3 is TGTGCCAGCAAAGGGACTAGCGGGGAAGAGACCCAGTACTTC. Translation gives CASKGTSGEETQYF.

The chain joins TRBV6-4 to TRBJ2-3; D gene ambiguous. CDR1 MRHNA and CDR2 SNTAGT come from the germline V gene. The ends were cut back, 4 bases at V and 0 bases at J, with 8 bases in the middle. The CDR3 runs 14 residues. Here the CDR3 reads CASSASTSTDTQYF. Written as DNA, the CDR3 is TGTGCCAGCAGTGCGAGCACTAGCACAGATACGCAGTATTTT.

The rearrangement joins TRBV6-5 to TRBJ1-1, with 8 bases that match TRBD1. The CDR3 extends over 14 amino acids. Germline CDR1 reads MNHEY; CDR2 reads SVGAGI. With 2 bases clipped from V and 6 bases from J, the junction kept 5 bases outside the gene matches. CDR3 loop: CASSYRGQDAEAFF. The CDR3 bases are TGTGCCAGCAGTTACCGGGGACAGGACGCTGAAGCTTTCTTT.

The rearrangement joins TRBV30 to TRBJ2-5; 9 nucleotides align to TRBD2. The junction had 4 bases not matched to a gene; V was cut back by 0 bases and J by 2 bases. Germline assignment: CDR1 GTSNPN and CDR2 SVGIG (reference sequence). The CDR3 loop spans 15 amino acids. DNA for the CDR3: TGTGCCTGGAGTGTAAGCCTAGCGGGGCAAGAGACCCAGTACTTC. Protein: CAWSVSLAGQETQYF.

This chain uses TRBV5-1 with TRBJ1-2, with D possibly matching TRBD1 (6 bases). The CDR3 extends over 14 amino acids. The V gene lost 0 bases and the J gene lost 4 bases, with 10 bases spanning the gap. Per the germline V gene, CDR1 is SGHRS and CDR2 is YFSETQ. CDR3 DNA sequence: TGCGCCAGCAGCTTGGAGGGGGAGACCTATGGCTACACCTTC. Translation gives CASSLEGETYGYTF.

This clone rates as large. CDR3: CASSETDRVYEQYF. In DNA form, the CDR3 reads TGTGCCAGCAGTGAGACGGACAGGGTTTACGAGCAGTACTTC. The chain links TRBV6-1 to TRBJ2-7, with TRBD1 matching over 8 bases. CDR1 and CDR2 (germline): MNHNS, SASEGT. Germline trimming cut 3 bases from V and 4 bases from J; bases unmatched to any gene: 5. This CDR3 spans 14 amino acids.

Comments on this clone: Other DNA sequences in the same sample also yield this CDR3. The V and J genes are TRBV5-1 and TRBJ2-7; 14 bases align to TRBD2. CDR1 and CDR2 (germline): SGHRS, YFSETQ. This CDR3 comprises 16 residues. V shed 0 bases, J shed 4 bases, and the junction held 3 bases outside the gene matches. CDR3 amino acids: CASSLGGTSGGYEQYF. The CDR3 DNA reads TGCGCCAGCAGCTTGGGGGGGACTAGCGGGGGTTACGAGCAGTACTTC.

The V and J genes are TRBV23-1 and TRBJ1-5; 9 bases are shared with TRBD1. TRBV23-1 is reported as an ORF; its role is uncertain. The CDR3 consists of 16 residues. The V and J ends lost 0 bases and 5 bases, in that order; junction bases with no gene match: 5. The CDR3 region has the DNA TGCGCCAGCAGTCAATCGGTGGGACAGGGCGATCAGCCCCAGCATTTT. This gives the protein CASSQSVGQGDQPQHF.